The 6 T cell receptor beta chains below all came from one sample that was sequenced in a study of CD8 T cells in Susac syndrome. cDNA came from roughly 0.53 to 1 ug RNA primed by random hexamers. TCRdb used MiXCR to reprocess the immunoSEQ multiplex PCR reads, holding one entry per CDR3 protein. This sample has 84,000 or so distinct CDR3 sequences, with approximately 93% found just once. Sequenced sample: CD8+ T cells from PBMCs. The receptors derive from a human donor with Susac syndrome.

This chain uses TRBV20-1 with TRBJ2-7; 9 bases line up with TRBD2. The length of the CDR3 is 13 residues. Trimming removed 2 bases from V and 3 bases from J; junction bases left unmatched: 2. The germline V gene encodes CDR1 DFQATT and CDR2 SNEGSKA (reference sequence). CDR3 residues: CSARLAGIYEQYF. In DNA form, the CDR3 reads TGCAGTGCTAGACTAGCGGGAATCTACGAGCAGTACTTC.

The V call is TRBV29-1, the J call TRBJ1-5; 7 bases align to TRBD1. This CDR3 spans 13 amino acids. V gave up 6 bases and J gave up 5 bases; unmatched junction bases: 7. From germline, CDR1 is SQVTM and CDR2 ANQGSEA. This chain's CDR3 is CSVLSDRDQPQHF. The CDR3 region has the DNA TGCAGCGTACTCTCTGACAGGGATCAGCCCCAGCATTTT.

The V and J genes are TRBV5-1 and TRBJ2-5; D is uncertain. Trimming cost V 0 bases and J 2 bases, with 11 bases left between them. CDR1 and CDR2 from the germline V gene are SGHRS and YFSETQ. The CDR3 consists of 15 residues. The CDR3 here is CASSLERRPQETQYF. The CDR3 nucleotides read TGCGCCAGCAGCTTGGAGCGACGCCCTCAAGAGACCCAGTACTTC. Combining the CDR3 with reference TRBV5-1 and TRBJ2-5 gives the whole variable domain KAGVTQTPRYLIKTRGQQVTLSCSPISGHRSVSWYQQTPGQGLQFLFEYFSETQRNKGNFPGRFSGRQFSNSRSEMNVSTLELGDSALYLCASSLERRPQETQYFGPGTRLLVL.

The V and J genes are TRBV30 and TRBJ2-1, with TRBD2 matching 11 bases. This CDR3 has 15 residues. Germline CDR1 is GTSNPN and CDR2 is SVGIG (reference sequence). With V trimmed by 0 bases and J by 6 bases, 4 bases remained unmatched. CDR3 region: CAWSVLLAGGNEQFF. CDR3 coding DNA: TGTGCCTGGAGTGTATTGCTAGCGGGAGGCAATGAGCAGTTCTTC.

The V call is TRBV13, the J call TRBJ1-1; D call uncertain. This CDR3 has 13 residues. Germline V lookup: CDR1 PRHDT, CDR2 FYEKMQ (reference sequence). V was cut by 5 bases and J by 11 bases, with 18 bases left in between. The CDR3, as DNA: TGTGCCAGCAGCAGGAGGTCGGAGGTTTCGGCTTTCTTT. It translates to CASSRRSEVSAFF.

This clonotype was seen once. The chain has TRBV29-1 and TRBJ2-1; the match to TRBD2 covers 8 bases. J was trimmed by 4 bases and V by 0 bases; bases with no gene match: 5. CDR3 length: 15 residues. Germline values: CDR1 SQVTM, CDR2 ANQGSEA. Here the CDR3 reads CSVEDTLAGYNEQFF. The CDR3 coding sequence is TGCAGCGTTGAAGATACCCTAGCGGGTTACAATGAGCAGTTCTTC.